Presented here are 23 T cell receptor beta chains from one specimen sequenced in a study of OX40 agonist ivuxolimab in advanced cancers. Some clones are missing from TCRdb's copy, which holds only in-frame ones; the method was immunoSEQ multiplex PCR. This table has about 94,000 clones, around 87% appearing once. Specimen: CD4+ or CD8+ T cells sorted from blood, collected in a trial of the OX40 agonist ivuxolimab. Source of these receptors: an adult with an advanced solid tumor such as melanoma, head and neck, liver or kidney cancer.

The chain joins TRBV18 to TRBJ2-7; 8 bases line up with TRBD1. V was clipped by 0 bases and J by 3 bases; unmatched bases: 4. This CDR3 is built from 15 residues. Per germline, CDR1 KGHSH and CDR2 LQKENI. The CDR3 sequence: CASSPPNRGIYEQYF. The CDR3 bases are TGTGCCAGCTCACCACCTAACAGGGGGATCTACGAGCAGTACTTC.

CDR3: CASSGGQGSPTDTQYF. The CDR3 coding sequence is TGCGCCAGCAGCGGCGGACAGGGATCCCCCACAGATACGCAGTATTTT. The V gene is TRBV5-1, the J gene TRBJ2-3, with 8 bases lining up with TRBD1. The CDR3 runs to 16 residues. Germline V gives CDR1 SGHRS, CDR2 YFSETQ. V shed 4 bases, J shed 2 bases, and the junction held 9 bases outside the gene matches.

The chain employs TRBV6-5 and TRBJ2-5; D might be TRBD1 (6 bases). The CDR3 runs to 13 residues. V gave up 5 bases and J gave up 9 bases, with 16 bases separating them. Germline V gene sequence: CDR1 MNHEY, CDR2 SVGAGI. For the CDR3, the DNA is TGTGCCAGCAGTCAAGACAGGCTCAGGGCCCAGTACTTC. Protein: CASSQDRLRAQYF.

The chain couples TRBV19 to TRBJ1-1, with D possibly TRBD1 on 5 matching bases. From germline, CDR1 is LNHDA and CDR2 SQIVND (reference sequence). The CDR3 consists of 16 residues. The V gene lost 1 base and the J gene lost 4 bases, with 16 bases spanning the gap. DNA of the CDR3: TGTGCCAGTAGTATAGGGCGGACCGCTGGGGCCACTGAAGCTTTCTTT. Translating it yields CASSIGRTAGATEAFF.

This clone was found a few times. The genes are TRBV19 and TRBJ1-1; 9 positions match TRBD1. Germline trimming cut 5 bases from V and 2 bases from J; bases unmatched to any gene: 6. CDR3 size: 15 residues. The germline V gene has CDR1 LNHDA and CDR2 SQIVND (reference sequence). The CDR3 DNA follows: TGTGCCAGTAGTGGGACAGGGCTAATTAACACTGAAGCTTTCTTT. Amino acid sequence: CASSGTGLINTEAFF.

This chain uses TRBV5-1 with TRBJ1-6; D uncertain. V was trimmed by 0 bases and J by 6 bases, leaving 13 bases between them. The germline CDR1 and CDR2 sequences are SGHRS and YFSETQ. The CDR3 runs 16 residues. The DNA of the CDR3 is TGCGCCAGCAGCTTGGAGGCAGGACGAAGTAATTCACCCCTCCACTTT. The encoded protein is CASSLEAGRSNSPLHF.

The chain couples TRBV11-2 to TRBJ2-7; TRBD1 aligns across 8 bases. Germline V gene data show CDR1 as SGHAT and CDR2 as FQNNGV. The V and J ends lost 7 bases and 0 bases, in that order; junction bases with no gene match: 5. The CDR3 runs to 14 residues. The CDR3 spells CASTGGQASYEQYF. The CDR3 DNA reads TGTGCCAGCACCGGGGGACAGGCCTCCTACGAGCAGTACTTC. The full variable domain, completed using reference TRBV11-2 and TRBJ2-7, is EAGVAQSPRYKIIEKRQSVAFWCNPISGHATLYWYQQILGQGPKLLIQFQNNGVVDDSQLPKDRFSAERLKGVDSTLKIQPAKLEDSAVYLCASTGGQASYEQYFGPGTRLTVT.

This chain connects TRBV7-2 to TRBJ2-5; D gene ambiguous. V was trimmed by 5 bases and J by 3 bases, leaving 13 bases between them. Germline-derived CDR1 and CDR2 are SGHTA and FQGNSA. This CDR3 spans 14 amino acids. CDR3 in amino acids: CASSPPWAKETQYF. As DNA, the CDR3 is TGTGCCAGCAGCCCACCCTGGGCTAAAGAGACCCAGTACTTC. Drawing the rest from reference TRBV7-2 and TRBJ2-5, the complete variable domain is GAGVSQSPSNKVTEKGKDVELRCDPISGHTALYWYRQSLGQGLEFLIYFQGNSAPDKSGLPSDRFSAERTGGSVSTLTIQRTQQEDSAVYLCASSPPWAKETQYFGPGTRLLVL.

In the case of this clone: Other DNA sequences of this sample code for an identical CDR3. The chain employs TRBV6-6 and TRBJ1-5; no clear D. CDR3 length: 14 amino acids. V was shortened by 0 bases and J by 7 bases, with 10 bases between the two germline ends. Germline-derived CDR1 and CDR2 are MNHNY and SVGAGI (reference sequence). In DNA form, the CDR3 reads TGTGCCAGCAGTTACTCCCAGAACAACCAGCCCCAGCATTTT. As protein: CASSYSQNNQPQHF.

This rearrangement joins TRBV6-6 to TRBJ2-7; 10 bases fit TRBD1. The CDR3 length is 15 residues. From germline, CDR1 is MNHNY and CDR2 SVGAGI (reference sequence). V trimming: 7 bases; J trimming: 4 bases; junction bases outside the gene matches: 10. DNA of the CDR3: TGTGCCAGCACCGAACGACAGGGGGCGCCTTACGAGCAGTACTTC. Its translation is CASTERQGAPYEQYF.

The chain is built from TRBV5-6 and TRBJ2-7; the D gene is possibly TRBD1 (6 bases). From germline, CDR1 is SGHDT and CDR2 YYEEEE. The V and J ends lost 1 base and 7 bases respectively, with 18 bases between them. This CDR3 is built from 15 residues. The CDR3, as DNA: TGTGCCAGCAGCTTGTTCGGAACAGGGATGGGGGAGCAGTACTTC. This encodes CASSLFGTGMGEQYF.

Only one count was recorded for this clone. This rearrangement joins TRBV6-5 to TRBJ1-1; D is ambiguous. The V gene lost 0 bases and the J gene lost 6 bases, with 14 bases spanning the gap. This CDR3 comprises 15 residues. CDR1 MNHEY and CDR2 SVGAGI come from the germline V gene. The CDR3 DNA follows: TGTGCCAGCAGTTACTCGGGCAAAGGCCGATCTGAAGCTTTCTTT. Protein sequence: CASSYSGKGRSEAFF.

V and J are TRBV25-1 and TRBJ1-1; 8 nucleotides match TRBD1. V was pared by 6 bases and J by 1 base, with 4 bases of the junction left unmatched. This CDR3 has 14 residues. Germline V gene data show CDR1 as MGHDK and CDR2 as SYGVNS. CDR3 in DNA: TGTGCCAGCAGACCCGACAGGGGGAACACTGAAGCTTTCTTT. Amino acid sequence: CASRPDRGNTEAFF.

V is TRBV20-1 and J is TRBJ2-5, with unresolved D. Germline assignment: CDR1 DFQATT and CDR2 SNEGSKA (reference sequence). Trimming took off 7 bases at V and 5 bases at J, with 11 bases between the two ends. The CDR3 runs 11 residues. The DNA of the CDR3 is TGCAGTGTGTGGGTTGGGGAGACCCAGTACTTC. Translation gives CSVWVGETQYF.

The rearrangement links TRBV7-9 to TRBJ2-7; D is uncertain. The ends were cut back, 1 base at V and 2 bases at J, with 12 bases in the middle. Looked up from germline, CDR1 is SEHNR and CDR2 is FQNEAQ (reference sequence). The CDR3 extends over 15 amino acids. The CDR3 DNA reads TGTGCCAGCAGCTTAGAACCCCCTCGGGCCTACGAGCAGTACTTC. Its protein is CASSLEPPRAYEQYF.

The rearrangement links TRBV6-5 to TRBJ2-3; 7 bases agree with TRBD2. The CDR3 has 15 residues. Germline lookup yields CDR1 MNHEY and CDR2 SVGAGI. The ends lost 6 bases at V and 2 bases at J; junction bases unmatched: 8. This CDR3 reads CASSRGVGPTDTQYF. CDR3 DNA sequence: TGTGCCAGCAGCCGGGGGGTGGGCCCCACAGATACGCAGTATTTT.

V is TRBV12-5 and J is TRBJ2-1, with 7 bases aligning to TRBD1. V gave up 1 base and J gave up 10 bases; unmatched junction bases: 4. This CDR3 contains 13 residues. The germline gives CDR1 LGHNT, CDR2 FRNRAP. CDR3 sequence reads: CASGLETGAEQFF. The CDR3 bases are TGTGCTAGTGGTTTGGAAACAGGGGCAGAGCAGTTCTTC.

This chain connects TRBV19 to TRBJ2-5, with TRBD2 identical over 12 bases. The CDR3 is made up of 19 amino acids. Trimming took 3 bases from V and 5 from J; bases not matched to a gene: 16. CDR1 is LNHDA and CDR2 is SQIVND in the germline V gene (reference sequence). The CDR3 DNA reads TGTGCCAGTAGTATTGATTCCCGGGCTAGCGGGGGGGCAGGGGAGACCCAGTACTTC. It yields the protein CASSIDSRASGGAGETQYF. The full variable domain, its missing parts supplied by reference TRBV19 and TRBJ2-5, is DGGITQSPKYLFRKEGQNVTLSCEQNLNHDAMYWYRQDPGQGLRLIYYSQIVNDFQKGDIAEGYSVSREKKESFPLTVTSAQKNPTAFYLCASSIDSRASGGAGETQYFGPGTRLLVL.

The rearrangement joins TRBV7-9 to TRBJ1-2; the match to TRBD1 covers 7 bases. The V gene end was trimmed by 8 bases and the J gene end by 1 base; junction bases not matched to a gene: 10. Germline V gene sequence: CDR1 SEHNR, CDR2 FQNEAQ (reference sequence). CDR3 length: 15 amino acids. The CDR3 nucleotides are TGTGCCAGCCGGCCCCCGGGACAGAATAACTATGGCTACACCTTC. This sequence encodes CASRPPGQNNYGYTF.

The chain uses TRBV18 and TRBJ2-2; 8 bases map to TRBD1. Losses at the gene ends were 3 bases for V and 1 base for J; bases not matched to a gene: 1. Looked up from germline, CDR1 is KGHSH and CDR2 is LQKENI. There are 15 residues in the CDR3. Here the CDR3 DNA reads TGTGCCAGCTCACCGGGACAGGTGAACACCGGGGAGCTGTTTTTT. This encodes CASSPGQVNTGELFF.

The V and J genes are TRBV11-2 and TRBJ2-7, with TRBD2 identical over 13 bases. Trimming took 1 base from V and 3 from J; bases not matched to a gene: 9. CDR3 length: 18 residues. Germline V gene data show CDR1 as SGHAT and CDR2 as FQNNGV. CDR3 loop: CASSLAHELAGGGYEQYF. The CDR3 DNA follows: TGTGCCAGCAGCTTAGCCCATGAACTAGCGGGGGGGGGCTACGAGCAGTACTTC.

The genes are TRBV21-1 and TRBJ1-2; the table assigns TRBD1, which was not confirmed against the DNA. TRBV21-1 is a listed pseudogene. CDR3 size: 14 residues. CDR3 residues: CASSKGAANYGYTF. The CDR3 region has the DNA TGTGCCAGCAGCAAAGGGGCCGCTAACTATGGCTACACCTTC.

This clone has a single count. J is TRBJ2-1 and V is TRBV27; D perhaps matches TRBD1 (6 bases). Deletions cut 5 bases from V and 2 bases from J, with 16 bases between. CDR1 and CDR2 from the germline V gene are MNHEY and SMNVEV (reference sequence). This CDR3 spans 16 amino acids. Here the CDR3 reads CASSIGTPKPYNEQFF. The CDR3, as DNA: TGTGCCAGCAGTATCGGGACACCAAAGCCCTACAATGAGCAGTTCTTC.